These 30 T cell receptor beta chains share one sample of origin, sequenced in a study of Graves' ophthalmopathy and Graves' hyperthyroidism. RNA transcripts were the template, and TCR beta CDR3 regions were amplified from them. HTBI primers were used in a first-round RT-PCR, which preceded a second-round multiplex PCR. MiXCR was run by TCRdb on the multiplex PCR reads, yielding one entry per CDR3 protein. The table shows around 1.1 million distinct CDR3 sequences, with about two fifths occurring only once. The specimen sequenced was peripheral blood or thyroid tissue (not recorded which). These receptors all come from an adult man with Graves' hyperthyroidism.

The V gene is TRBV28, the J gene TRBJ1-1; D call uncertain. V lost 3 bases to trimming and J lost 7 bases, with 9 bases between them. The CDR3 has 12 amino acids. The V gene's germline CDR1 is MDHEN and CDR2 SYDVKM. The CDR3 protein is CASSFGVLEAFF. CDR3 nucleotides: TGTGCCAGCAGTTTTGGTGTCCTTGAAGCTTTCTTT.

The chain uses TRBV2 and TRBJ1-5; possibly TRBD1 for D (6 bases). The CDR3 runs 14 residues. Trimming took off 5 bases at V and 4 bases at J, with 12 bases between the two ends. The germline CDR1 and CDR2 sequences are SNHLY and FYNNEI. The DNA for the CDR3 is TGTGCCAGCAGTTCTGTAGGGGGTAATCAGCCCCAGCATTTT. This translates into CASSSVGGNQPQHF.

The gene calls are TRBV15 and TRBJ1-5; D possibly corresponds to TRBD1 (6 bases). V dropped 0 bases and J dropped 6 bases, with 18 bases sitting between them. The CDR3 runs to 17 residues. The germline V gene has CDR1 LNHNV and CDR2 YYDKDF (reference sequence). The CDR3 DNA reads as TGTGCCACCAGCAGAGATAGAACAGGGAGGCCCAGTCAGCCCCAGCATTTT. It yields the protein CATSRDRTGRPSQPQHF.

This clonotype was seen many times. The chain uses TRBV19 and TRBJ1-1, with TRBD1 identical over 8 bases. This CDR3 region has 14 residues. V lost 5 bases, J lost 8 bases, and 10 bases stayed unmatched. In germline, CDR1 is LNHDA, CDR2 SQIVND (reference sequence). The CDR3: CASSSETQGAEAFF. CDR3 DNA sequence: TGTGCCAGTAGTTCAGAAACCCAGGGGGCCGAAGCTTTCTTT.

Of note for this clonotype: This clone may be a read error of a much larger clone one base away. Likely a read error: the CDR3 ends without its conserved phenylalanine or tryptophan. This sequence joins TRBV9 and TRBJ1-1; perhaps TRBD1 as D (5 bases). V lost 3 bases and J 6 bases, leaving 12 bases between the germline ends. The CDR3 covers 13 residues. Germline lookup yields CDR1 SGDLS and CDR2 YYNGEE. CDR3 protein: CASSGGGGSEAFL. CDR3 nucleotide sequence: TGTGCCAGCAGCGGGGGCGGGGGATCTGAAGCTTTCCTT.

This clonotype has more than one count but fewer than ten. The chain combines TRBV20-1 with TRBJ1-5, with a tentative D call TRBD1 (6 bases). In germline, CDR1 is DFQATT, CDR2 SNEGSKA (reference sequence). The V end lost 0 bases, the J end lost 1 base, and 10 bases lay between the germline ends. The CDR3 is made up of 15 amino acids. The CDR3 loop is CSARETGKSNQPQHF. CDR3 coding DNA: TGCAGTGCTAGAGAAACAGGGAAAAGCAATCAGCCCCAGCATTTT.

The rearrangement joins TRBV5-4 to TRBJ1-6; possible D gene TRBD1, 5 bases. Germline loops: CDR1 SGHNT, CDR2 YYREEE (reference sequence). The CDR3 runs 14 residues. With 1 base removed from V and 8 bases from J, the gap between germline ends came to 10 bases. DNA of the CDR3: TGTGCCAGCAGCTTGCAGGGCAATTATTCACCCCTCCACTTT. Encoded protein: CASSLQGNYSPLHF. Filled out from reference TRBV5-4 and TRBJ1-6, the complete variable domain reads ETGVTQSPTHLIKTRGQQVTLRCSSQSGHNTVSWYQQALGQGPQFIFQYYREEENGRGNFPPRFSGLQFPNYSSELNVNALELDDSALYLCASSLQGNYSPLHFGNGTRLTVT.

The chain combines TRBV25-1 with TRBJ1-6, with 7 bases identical to TRBD1. With 8 bases clipped from V and 7 bases from J, the junction kept 11 bases outside the gene matches. Germline CDR1 and CDR2: MGHDK and SYGVNS. The CDR3 length is 15 residues. The CDR3 protein is CASLGAGQLNSPLHF. DNA of the CDR3: TGTGCCAGCCTGGGGGCGGGACAGTTGAATTCACCCCTCCACTTT.

This clonotype was recorded at least ten times. The V gene is TRBV20-1, the J gene TRBJ2-5, with no clear D. This CDR3 comprises 14 residues. Germline V gene data show CDR1 as DFQATT and CDR2 as SNEGSKA (reference sequence). V shed 0 bases and J shed 4 bases, with 12 bases lying between them. The CDR3 loop is CSARDPRLRETQYF. The CDR3 coding sequence is TGCAGTGCTAGAGATCCGCGCCTTCGAGAGACCCAGTACTTC.

This clonotype came up a few times. CDR3 sequence reads: CASDNHYRAQETQYF. In nucleotides, the CDR3 is TGTGCCAGTGATAACCATTACAGGGCCCAAGAGACCCAGTACTTC. The chain links TRBV10-3 to TRBJ2-5, with D possibly being TRBD1 (6 bases). This CDR3 is 15 amino acids long. Germline V gene sequence: CDR1 ENHRY, CDR2 SYGVKD. With 10 bases removed from V and 1 base from J, the gap between germline ends came to 19 bases.

V gene TRBV4-1 combines with J gene TRBJ1-1, with a tentative D call TRBD1 (6 bases). Germline V gene lookup returns CDR1 MGHRA and CDR2 YSYEKL. Trimming pared 7 bases from V and 1 base from J, leaving 16 bases between. The CDR3 sequence is 15 residues long. The CDR3 region is CASKGGSLENTEAFF. CDR3 bases: TGCGCCAGCAAGGGGGGATCGCTAGAGAACACTGAAGCTTTCTTT.

The rearrangement joins TRBV2 to TRBJ2-7; TRBD2 agrees at 7 bases. This CDR3 contains 13 residues. Germline values: CDR1 SNHLY, CDR2 FYNNEI. V dropped 6 bases and J dropped 6; count of bases not matched to a gene: 8. The CDR3 loop is CASSRTRSPEQYF. The CDR3 DNA reads TGTGCCAGCAGCCGGACTAGATCCCCCGAGCAGTACTTC. Combining the CDR3 with reference TRBV2 and TRBJ2-7 gives the whole variable domain EPEVTQTPSHQVTQMGQEVILRCVPISNHLYFYWYRQILGQKVEFLVSFYNNEISEKSEIFDDQFSVERPDGSNFTLKIRSTKLEDSAMYFCASSRTRSPEQYFGPGTRLTVT.

This clonotype has ten or more counts. The genes are TRBV9 and TRBJ2-7; D is ambiguous. CDR3 size: 14 residues. The germline V and J ends were trimmed by 0 bases and 0 bases, with 7 bases remaining between them. CDR1 is SGDLS, CDR2 YYNGEE, per germline. CDR3 loop: CASSVGLSSYEQYF. DNA for the CDR3: TGTGCCAGCAGCGTAGGGTTGAGCTCCTACGAGCAGTACTTC. The full variable domain, in which reference TRBV9 and TRBJ2-7 provide the parts outside the CDR3, is DSGVTQTPKHLITATGQRVTLRCSPRSGDLSVYWYQQSLDQGLQFLIQYYNGEERAKGNILERFSAQQFPDLHSELNLSSLELGDSALYFCASSVGLSSYEQYFGPGTRLTVT.

The genes are TRBV2 and TRBJ2-7, with TRBD2 matching 9 bases. The length of the CDR3 is 14 residues. Germline-derived CDR1 and CDR2 are SNHLY and FYNNEI. The trim removed 4 bases at V and 2 bases at J, leaving 3 bases unmatched. The CDR3 DNA is TGTGCCAGCAGTGGGGCGGGAGGGCCCTACGAGCAGTACTTC. It yields the protein CASSGAGGPYEQYF.

In regard to this clonotype: A much larger clone differs from this one at a single base, so this may be a read error. The CDR3 does not end in the conserved phenylalanine or tryptophan, so this is likely a read error. CDR3: CSAVDRVGNSPLHL. The CDR3 DNA reads as TGCAGTGCCGTCGACAGGGTGGGTAATTCACCCCTCCACCTT. The chain is built from TRBV20-1 and TRBJ1-6; TRBD1 matches at 7 bases. Germline V gene data show CDR1 as DFQATT and CDR2 as SNEGSKA (reference sequence). The CDR3 is 14 residues long. Trimming cost V 6 bases and J 6 bases; bases outside gene matches: 8.

Concerning this clonotype: At one end, the junction sequence differs from germline, possibly due to a read error. The chain links TRBV7-2 to TRBJ1-3; TRBD1 agrees at 7 bases. The germline V gene encodes CDR1 SGHTA and CDR2 FQGNSA. This CDR3 is 13 amino acids long. The CDR3 loop reads CASSLVGQLNSAF. DNA of the CDR3: TGTGCCAGCAGCTTAGTGGGACAGCTAAACTCAGCCTTT.

The chain uses TRBV6-2 or TRBV6-3 and TRBJ2-3, with unresolved D. V lost 0 bases, J lost 1 base, and 14 bases lay in between. This CDR3 is built from 17 residues. Germline lookup yields CDR1 MNHEY and CDR2 SVGEGT. The CDR3 spells CASSYSWLTDRTDTQYF. The DNA for the CDR3 is TGTGCCAGCAGTTACTCATGGCTAACCGACCGCACAGATACGCAGTATTTT.

This clonotype was observed a handful of times. The chain combines TRBV6-5 with TRBJ1-3, with no clear D. CDR1 and CDR2 from the germline V gene are MNHEY and SVGAGI. The CDR3 is 14 amino acids. V shed 6 bases and J shed 4 bases, with 13 bases lying between them. This CDR3 reads CASSPTNLGNTIYF. The DNA for the CDR3 is TGTGCCAGCAGCCCGACGAATTTGGGAAACACCATATATTTT.

The J gene is TRBJ2-5, the V gene TRBV24-1; 12 bases are a match to TRBD2. This CDR3 contains 15 residues. V was pared by 6 bases and J by 5 bases, with 6 bases of the junction left unmatched. Germline CDR1 KGHDR, CDR2 SFDVKD. As DNA, the CDR3 is TGTGCCACCAGTCCGACTAGCGGGAGCGGCGAGACCCAGTACTTC. Its translation is CATSPTSGSGETQYF.

This rearrangement joins TRBV25-1 to TRBJ2-5; 12 bases match TRBD2. Trimming took 3 bases from V and 3 from J; bases not matched to a gene: 5. CDR1 and CDR2 from the germline V gene are MGHDK and SYGVNS. The CDR3 contains 16 residues. The CDR3 bases are TGTGCCAGCAGTGAGGGGAGACTAGCGGGAGAAGAGACCCAGTACTTC. This codes for CASSEGRLAGEETQYF.

This rearrangement joins TRBV24-1 to TRBJ2-2, with 8 bases identical to TRBD1. V shed 12 bases and J 6 bases; nucleotides not matched to a gene: 8. CDR1 and CDR2 from the germline V gene are KGHDR and SFDVKD. This CDR3 contains 13 residues. This CDR3 reads CAAGQGGAGELFF. CDR3 DNA: TGTGCCGCAGGACAGGGAGGCGCCGGGGAGCTGTTTTTT.

CDR3 region: CASSQGTGEYNSPLHF. CDR3 nucleotide sequence: TGCGCCAGCAGCCAGGGGACCGGGGAATATAATTCACCCCTCCACTTT. The chain links TRBV4-3 to TRBJ1-6, with D possibly TRBD1 on 5 matching bases. Germline V gene sequence: CDR1 LGHNA, CDR2 YSLEER. V dropped 3 bases and J dropped 4 bases, with 13 bases sitting between them. CDR3 length equals 16 residues.

This rearrangement joins TRBV4-1 to TRBJ1-5; maybe TRBD1 (5 bases). Germline CDR1 is MGHRA and CDR2 is YSYEKL. The CDR3 has 15 amino acids. Trimming took 3 bases from V and 3 from J, leaving 12 bases between them. In DNA form, the CDR3 reads TGCGCCAGCAGCCATCAGCAGGGTATCAATCAGCCCCAGCATTTT. Translation gives CASSHQQGINQPQHF.

This clonotype showed up many times. This sequence joins TRBV2 and TRBJ1-1; D is undetermined. Trimming stripped 4 bases from V and 0 bases from J, with 12 bases between. There are 15 residues in the CDR3. Germline CDR1 SNHLY, CDR2 FYNNEI. In nucleotides, the CDR3 is TGTGCCAGCAGTGTAAACTTTGAGATGAACACTGAAGCTTTCTTT. Translation: CASSVNFEMNTEAFF.

This clonotype was counted at least ten times. The V and J genes are TRBV7-9 and TRBJ1-1; D is undetermined. V lost 4 bases and J 0 bases, leaving 12 bases between the germline ends. Germline V gene lookup returns CDR1 SEHNR and CDR2 FQNEAQ (reference sequence). This CDR3 region has 15 residues. The DNA for the CDR3 is TGTGCCAGCAGCTCAGGACGAGGGATGAACACTGAAGCTTTCTTT. This encodes CASSSGRGMNTEAFF.

This clonotype was recorded at least ten times. J is TRBJ1-2 and V is TRBV6-5; D uncertain. The CDR3 has 14 residues. Trimming cost V 0 bases and J 4 bases, with 9 bases left between them. Germline lookup yields CDR1 MNHEY and CDR2 SVGAGI. The CDR3 DNA reads as TGTGCCAGCAGTTACTCGCAGGCCATCTATGGCTACACCTTC. Residues: CASSYSQAIYGYTF.

The sample holds one count of this clonotype. A much larger clone sits a single nucleotide away, making a read error possible. The gene calls are TRBV7-6 and TRBJ2-7, with a weak D call TRBD2 (5 bases). Germline V gene sequence: CDR1 SGHVS, CDR2 FNYEAQ. CDR3 size: 14 residues. The CDR3 is CASSPGSGAYEQCF. The CDR3 DNA sequence: TGTGCCAGCAGCCCTGGGAGTGGAGCCTACGAGCAGTGCTTC.

Many counts were recorded for this clonotype. The V call is TRBV29-1, the J call TRBJ2-7, with 10 positions matching TRBD1. V dropped 3 bases and J dropped 5; count of bases not matched to a gene: 16. CDR1 SQVTM and CDR2 ANQGSEA come from the germline V gene. The CDR3 loop spans 17 amino acids. Here the CDR3 reads CSVDRVDGTGDIHEQYF. CDR3 bases: TGCAGCGTTGACCGGGTGGATGGGACAGGGGATATCCACGAGCAGTACTTC.

The chain carries TRBV12-3 or TRBV12-4 and TRBJ1-2, with 7 bases that match TRBD1. The V segment lost 6 bases and the J segment 4 bases; nucleotides outside the gene matches: 11. The CDR3 loop spans 15 amino acids. The CDR3 is CASSLQGQKAYGYTF. The CDR3 coding sequence is TGTGCCAGCAGCCTTCAGGGACAGAAAGCCTATGGCTACACCTTC.

This clonotype was detected ten times or more. The gene calls are TRBV20-1 and TRBJ1-4, with D perhaps TRBD1 (5 bases). V was clipped by 3 bases and J by 7 bases, with 15 bases between them. Germline-derived CDR1 and CDR2 are DFQATT and SNEGSKA (reference sequence). The CDR3 is 14 amino acids. This CDR3 reads CSARPGTGPEKLFF. Written as DNA, the CDR3 is TGCAGTGCTAGGCCTGGGACGGGCCCTGAAAAACTGTTTTTT.